Listed here is a single TCR beta chain. The data belong to a study of shared clonotypes between healthy human individuals. The assay was immunoSEQ multiplex PCR, and TCRdb's table has in-frame clones only and misses some. This repertoire shows about 2.4 million clones, 85% to 95% found once; its top ten account for about 0.13%. This CDR3 comprises 14 residues. The V and J ends lost 4 bases and 3 bases respectively, with 14 bases between them. CDR1 and CDR2 from the germline V gene are SGHNT and YYREEE (reference sequence). This chain joins TRBV5-4 and TRBJ2-7; D ambiguous. The receptor comes from a man aged 18-30 years in good health. The material sequenced was naive CD4+ T cells sorted from blood. Subset given: CD45RA+ positively selected. CDR3 residues: CASSRPGGYYEQYF. CDR3 DNA: TGTGCCAGCAGCAGACCGGGCGGCTACTACGAGCAGTACTTC.